This T cell receptor (beta chain) was sequenced in a study of CD8 T cell repertoires and HIV-1 epitope variants. Study in general: Separate wells received one of Twenty-five Gag or Nef variant peptides. The baseline condition was 1M T cells left uncultured.

Between the trimmed V and J ends, which lost 2 bases and 2 bases, there was a span of 13 bases. The germline V gene encodes CDR1 SGDLS and CDR2 YYNGEE. CDR3 length: 15 residues. The method was immunoSEQ multiplex PCR; TCRdb's version includes in-frame clones alone and lacks a portion of them. The sample contains over 6,000 clones, roughly two thirds of which appear only once. For this clone: Its specificity is not known.

The chain is built from TRBV9 and TRBJ1-2; D is perhaps TRBD1 (5 bases). The sequenced material came from cultured CD8+ T cells derived from PBMCs. This clonotype was sampled from a male donor with HIV. The CDR3, as DNA: TGTGCCAGCAGCGTCGAGAAAACAGGCAACTATGGCTACACCTTC. It is translated as CASSVEKTGNYGYTF.